The 9 T cell receptor beta chains given below trace back to one sample, sequenced in a study of blood T cell repertoires in COVID-19. The protocol was immunoSEQ multiplex PCR, while the TCRdb copy is restricted to in-frame clones and leaves out a portion. The table records around 250,000 clones, roughly four fifths of them present only once. Sequencing was done on a sample of PBMCs or T cells enriched from blood (not recorded which). The receptors stem from a man aged 50 to 59 who had recovered from COVID-19.

CDR3 protein: CASRIFRDTEAFF. The CDR3 coding sequence is TGTGCCAGCAGAATCTTCCGGGACACTGAAGCTTTCTTT. The chain couples TRBV12-3 or TRBV12-4 to TRBJ1-1, with D unresolved. The CDR3 is made up of 13 amino acids. Trimming took 6 bases from V and 3 from J, leaving 11 bases between them.

This chain links TRBV3-1 (or the pseudogene TRBV3-2) with TRBJ1-5; no clear D gene. Trimming removed 4 bases at V and 0 bases at J, with 13 bases between. Germline V CDR1 and CDR2: LGHDT, YNNKEL (reference sequence). This CDR3 region has 16 residues. The CDR3 sequence is CASSLGRTYSNQPQHF. CDR3 DNA sequence: TGTGCCAGCAGCCTCGGCCGGACTTATAGCAATCAGCCCCAGCATTTT.

The chain couples TRBV14 to TRBJ2-2; D unresolved. Trimming cost V 4 bases and J 4 bases, with 7 bases left between them. The CDR3 length is 13 residues. Germline CDR1 and CDR2: SGHDN and FVKESK. CDR3 sequence: CASSPLSTGELFF. In nucleotides, the CDR3 is TGTGCCAGCAGCCCCCTAAGCACCGGGGAGCTGTTTTTT.

The rearrangement links TRBV2 to TRBJ2-3; D might be TRBD2 (7 bases). Germline CDR1 reads SNHLY; CDR2 reads FYNNEI. V was trimmed by 7 bases and J by 1 base, leaving 21 bases between them. The CDR3 is made up of 17 amino acids. The CDR3 protein is CASNPRVGGRGTDTQYF. The DNA for the CDR3 is TGTGCCAGCAACCCCCGCGTGGGGGGGCGGGGCACAGATACGCAGTATTTT.

CDR3 bases: TGTGCCAGTAGTGCGGACAGTTCCAGCAATCAGCCCCAGCATTTT. Translating it yields CASSADSSSNQPQHF. The chain uses TRBV19 and TRBJ1-5; the D gene is possibly TRBD1 (6 bases). V gave up 5 bases and J gave up 1 base, with 12 bases separating them. Germline CDR1 LNHDA, CDR2 SQIVND (reference sequence). This CDR3 spans 15 amino acids.

V is TRBV30 and J is TRBJ1-1; D remains ambiguous. Germline CDR1 GTSNPN, CDR2 SVGIG (reference sequence). V was cut by 5 bases and J by 1 base, with 8 bases left in between. The CDR3 sequence is 12 residues long. CDR3 coding DNA: TGTGCCTGGGGTCTAGGGAACACTGAAGCTTTCTTT. This gives the protein CAWGLGNTEAFF.

The chain employs TRBV4-3 and TRBJ1-2, with 8 bases that match TRBD1. Germline V gene lookup returns CDR1 LGHNA and CDR2 YSLEER. This CDR3 is 13 amino acids long. Germline trimming cut 4 bases from V and 4 bases from J; bases unmatched to any gene: 2. The CDR3 loop is CASSPDRGYGYTF. CDR3 DNA: TGCGCCAGCAGCCCCGACAGGGGCTATGGCTACACCTTC.

The gene calls are TRBV28 and TRBJ1-5; tentatively, D is TRBD1 (6 bases). From germline, CDR1 is MDHEN and CDR2 SYDVKM. There are 13 residues in the CDR3. V gave up 7 bases and J gave up 11 bases, with 18 bases separating them. Written as DNA, the CDR3 is TGTGCCAGCAACCTAGGGGGGGGATGGACCCAGCATTTT. It codes for CASNLGGGWTQHF.

The chain carries TRBV7-9 and TRBJ1-1; maybe TRBD1 (5 bases). V dropped 5 bases and J dropped 4 bases, with 14 bases sitting between them. CDR3 size: 14 residues. Germline V gene lookup returns CDR1 SEHNR and CDR2 FQNEAQ (reference sequence). The CDR3, as DNA: TGTGCCAGCAGCCGCACAGATAGGGGCACTGAAGCTTTCTTT. Protein: CASSRTDRGTEAFF.